This T cell receptor beta chain appears in the sequencing data of a study of shared clonotypes between healthy human individuals. Here immunoSEQ multiplex PCR was the method, and the copy in TCRdb shows in-frame clones only, minus some. The sample lists about 480,000 clones; nearly 80% were seen once. Germline V gene data show CDR1 as SGDLS and CDR2 as YYNGEE. This CDR3 spans 13 amino acids. V lost 4 bases, J lost 6 bases, and 8 bases lay in between. The material sequenced was PBMCs. The sequence came from a middle-aged woman in good health. Some clones in this sample may be carry-over from other donors' samples. The chain carries TRBV9 and TRBJ2-6; D is unclear. DNA for the CDR3: TGTGCCAGCAGCCCAGACGAGGCCAACGTCCTGACTTTC. Residues: CASSPDEANVLTF.